This T cell receptor beta chain emerged from a study of low-dose radiotherapy and immunotherapy resistance in tumors. Study-wide context: Each patient was administered nivolumab intravenously at 240 mg, which was a flat dose, every two weeks, along with intravenous ipilimumab at 1 mg/kg every six weeks. Administration of intravenous cyclophosphamide at 200 mg/m2 took place every two weeks, one day before radiation and immunotherapy.

TRAV and TRBV primers primed cDNA for both TCRalpha and TCRbeta. A roughly 20-cycle PCR with a constant-region primer and V-primer adapter amplified TCRs. TCRdb passed the reads through MiXCR, listing each CDR3 protein once. The data hold around 9,800 distinct CDR3 sequences, with around 74% observed a single time. V was pared by 0 bases and J by 5 bases, with 7 bases between. CDR3 length: 13 amino acids. Germline CDR1 reads SEHNR; CDR2 reads FQNEAQ (reference sequence). In its sample, this clonotype was seen once. The source of this sequence is a human donor with advanced metastatic prostate, ovarian, gallbladder or colorectal cancer (not recorded which). This table probably holds off-target reads from a library built for another chain. The rearrangement joins TRBV7-9 to TRBJ1-1; D might be TRBD1 (6 bases). CDR3 protein: CASSLAGQTEAFF. The CDR3 coding sequence is TGTGCCAGCAGCTTAGCCGGACAGACTGAAGCTTTCTTT.